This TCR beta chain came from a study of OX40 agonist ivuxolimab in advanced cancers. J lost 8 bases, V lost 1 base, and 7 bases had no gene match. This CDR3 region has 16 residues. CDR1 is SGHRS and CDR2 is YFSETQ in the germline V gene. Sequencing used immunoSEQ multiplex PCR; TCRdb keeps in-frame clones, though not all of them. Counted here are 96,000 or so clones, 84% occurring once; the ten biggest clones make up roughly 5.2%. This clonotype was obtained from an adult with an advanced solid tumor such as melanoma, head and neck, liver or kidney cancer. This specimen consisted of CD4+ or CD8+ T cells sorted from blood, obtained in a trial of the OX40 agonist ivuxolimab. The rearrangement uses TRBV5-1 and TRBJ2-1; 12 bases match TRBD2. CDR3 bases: TGCGCCAGCAGCTTGCCCCTAGCGGGGGGGGTTGATGAGCAGTTCTTC. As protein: CASSLPLAGGVDEQFF.